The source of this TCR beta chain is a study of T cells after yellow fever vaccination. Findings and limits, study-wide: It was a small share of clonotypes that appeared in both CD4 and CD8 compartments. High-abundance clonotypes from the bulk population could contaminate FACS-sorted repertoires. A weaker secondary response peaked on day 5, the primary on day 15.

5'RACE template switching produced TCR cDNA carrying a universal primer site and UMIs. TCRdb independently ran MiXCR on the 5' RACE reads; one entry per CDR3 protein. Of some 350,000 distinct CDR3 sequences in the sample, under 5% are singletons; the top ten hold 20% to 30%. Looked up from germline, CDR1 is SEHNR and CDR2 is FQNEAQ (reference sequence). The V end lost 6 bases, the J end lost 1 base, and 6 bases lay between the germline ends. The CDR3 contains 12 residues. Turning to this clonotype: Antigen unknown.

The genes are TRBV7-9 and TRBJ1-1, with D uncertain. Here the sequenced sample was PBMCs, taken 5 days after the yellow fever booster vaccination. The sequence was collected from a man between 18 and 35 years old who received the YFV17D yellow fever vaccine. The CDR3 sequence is CASRSANTEAFF. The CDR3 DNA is TGTGCCAGCAGGAGCGCGAACACTGAAGCTTTCTTT.